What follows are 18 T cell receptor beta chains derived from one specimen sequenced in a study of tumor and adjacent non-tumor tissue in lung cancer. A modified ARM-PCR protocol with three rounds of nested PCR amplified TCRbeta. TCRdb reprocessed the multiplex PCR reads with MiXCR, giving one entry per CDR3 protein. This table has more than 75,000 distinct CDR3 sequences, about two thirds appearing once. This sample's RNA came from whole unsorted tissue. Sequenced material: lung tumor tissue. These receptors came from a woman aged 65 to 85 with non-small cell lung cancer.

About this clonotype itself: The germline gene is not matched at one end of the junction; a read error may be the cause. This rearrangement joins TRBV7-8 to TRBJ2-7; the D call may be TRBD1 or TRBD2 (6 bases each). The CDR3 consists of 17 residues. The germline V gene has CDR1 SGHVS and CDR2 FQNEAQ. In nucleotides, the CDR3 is TGTGACAGCAGCTTAGCGAGGGCCAGGGGAGGCTCCTACGAGCGGTACTTC. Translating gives CDSSLARARGGSYERYF.

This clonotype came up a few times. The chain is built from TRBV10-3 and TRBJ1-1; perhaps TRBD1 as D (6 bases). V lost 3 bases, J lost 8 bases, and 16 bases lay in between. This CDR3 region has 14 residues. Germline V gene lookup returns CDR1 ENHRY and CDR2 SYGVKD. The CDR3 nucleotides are TGTGCCATCAGTGAATACTCCCGGGACATCGAAGCTTTCTTT. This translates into CAISEYSRDIEAFF.

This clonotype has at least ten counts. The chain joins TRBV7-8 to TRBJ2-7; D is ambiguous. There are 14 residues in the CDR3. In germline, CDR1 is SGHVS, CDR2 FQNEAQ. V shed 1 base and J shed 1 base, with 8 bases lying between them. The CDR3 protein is CASSLDASSYEQYF. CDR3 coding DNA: TGTGCCAGCAGCTTAGACGCAAGTTCCTACGAGCAGTACTTC.

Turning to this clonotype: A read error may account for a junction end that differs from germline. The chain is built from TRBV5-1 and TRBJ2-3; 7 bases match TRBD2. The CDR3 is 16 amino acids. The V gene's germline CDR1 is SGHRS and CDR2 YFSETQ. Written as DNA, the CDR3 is TGCGCCAGCAGCCAGACTGGCGGGAGCCGCACAGGTACGCAGTATTTT. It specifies CASSQTGGSRTGTQYF. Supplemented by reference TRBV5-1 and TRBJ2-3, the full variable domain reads KAGVTQTPRYLIKTRGQQVTLSCSPISGHRSVSWYQQTPGQGLQFLFEYFSETQRNKGNFPGRFSGRQFSNSRSEMNVSTLELGDSALYLCASSQTGGSRTGTQYFGPGTRLTVL.

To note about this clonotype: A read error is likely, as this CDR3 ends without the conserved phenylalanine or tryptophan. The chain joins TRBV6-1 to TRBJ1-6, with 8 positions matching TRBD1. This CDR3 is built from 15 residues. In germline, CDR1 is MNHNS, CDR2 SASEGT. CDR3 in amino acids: CASSEVQGANSPLHI. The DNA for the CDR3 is TGCGCCAGCAGTGAAGTTCAGGGGGCGAATTCACCCCTCCACATT.

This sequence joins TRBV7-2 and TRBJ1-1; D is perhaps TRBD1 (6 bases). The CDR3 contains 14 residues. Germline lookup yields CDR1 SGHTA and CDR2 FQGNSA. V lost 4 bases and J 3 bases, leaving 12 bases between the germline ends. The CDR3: CASSSQRGDTEAFF. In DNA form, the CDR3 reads TGTGCCAGCAGCTCCCAAAGGGGGGACACTGAAGCTTTCTTT.

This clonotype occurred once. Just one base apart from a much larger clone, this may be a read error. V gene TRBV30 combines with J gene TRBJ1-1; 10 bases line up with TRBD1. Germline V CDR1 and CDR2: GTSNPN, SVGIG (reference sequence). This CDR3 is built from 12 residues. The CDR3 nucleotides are TGTGCCTGGAGTGGGGGGACAGGGGAAGTTTTCTTT. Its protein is CAWSGGTGEVFF. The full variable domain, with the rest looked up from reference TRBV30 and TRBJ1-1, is SQTIHQWPATLVQPVGSPLSLECTVEGTSNPNLYWYRQAAGRGLQLLFYSVGIGQISSEVPQNLSASRPQDRQFILSSKKLLLSDSGFYLCAWSGGTGEVFFGQGTRLTVV.

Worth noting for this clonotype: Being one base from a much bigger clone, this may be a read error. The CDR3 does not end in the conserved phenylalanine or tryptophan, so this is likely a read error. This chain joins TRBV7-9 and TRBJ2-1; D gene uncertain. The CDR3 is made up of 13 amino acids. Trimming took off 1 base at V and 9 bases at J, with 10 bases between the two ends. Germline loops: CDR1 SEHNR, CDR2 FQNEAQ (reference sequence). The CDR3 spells CASSLVLAFEQFS. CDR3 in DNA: TGTGCCAGCAGCTTAGTTCTTGCGTTTGAGCAGTTCTCC.

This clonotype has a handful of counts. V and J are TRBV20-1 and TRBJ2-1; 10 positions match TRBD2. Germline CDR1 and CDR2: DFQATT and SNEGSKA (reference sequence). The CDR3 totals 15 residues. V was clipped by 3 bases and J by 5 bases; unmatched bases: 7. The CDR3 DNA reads TGCAGTGCTAGGGCCGGGACTAGCGCGAACAATGAGCAGTTCTTC. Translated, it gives CSARAGTSANNEQFF.

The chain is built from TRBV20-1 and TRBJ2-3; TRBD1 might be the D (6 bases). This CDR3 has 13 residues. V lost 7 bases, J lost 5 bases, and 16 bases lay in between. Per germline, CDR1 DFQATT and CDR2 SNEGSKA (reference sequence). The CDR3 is CSVHTGYKDTQYF. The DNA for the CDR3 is TGCAGTGTTCATACAGGGTATAAAGATACGCAGTATTTT.

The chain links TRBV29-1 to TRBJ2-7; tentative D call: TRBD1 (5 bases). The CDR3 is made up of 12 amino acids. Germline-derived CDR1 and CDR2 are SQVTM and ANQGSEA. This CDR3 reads CSVSEGDYEQYF. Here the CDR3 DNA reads TGCAGTGTGAGTGAAGGGGACTACGAGCAGTACTTC.

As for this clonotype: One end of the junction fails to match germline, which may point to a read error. The CDR3 region is CANSLAIRTETQYF. The CDR3 bases are TGTGCTAACAGTTTAGCGATCCGCACAGAAACGCAGTATTTT. The chain is built from TRBV12-3 or TRBV12-4 and TRBJ2-3, with TRBD2 as a possible D gene (5 bases). The CDR3 runs to 14 residues.

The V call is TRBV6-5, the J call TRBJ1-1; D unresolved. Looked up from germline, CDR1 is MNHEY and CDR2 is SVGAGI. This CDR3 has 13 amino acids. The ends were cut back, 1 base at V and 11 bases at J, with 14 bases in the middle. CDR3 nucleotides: TGTGCCAGCAGTTACTACTCGGAACGGGGTGCTTTCTTT. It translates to CASSYYSERGAFF.

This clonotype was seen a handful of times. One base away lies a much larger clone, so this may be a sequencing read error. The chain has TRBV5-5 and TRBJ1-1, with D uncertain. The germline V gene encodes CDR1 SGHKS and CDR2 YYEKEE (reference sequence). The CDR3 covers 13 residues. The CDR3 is CVSSFDWSTEAFF. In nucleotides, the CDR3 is TGTGTCAGCAGCTTCGACTGGAGCACTGAAGCTTTCTTT. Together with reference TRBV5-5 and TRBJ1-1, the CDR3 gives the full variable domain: DAGVTQSPTHLIKTRGQQVTLRCSPISGHKSVSWYQQVLGQGPQFIFQYYEKEERGRGNFPDRFSARQFPNYSSELNVNALLLGDSALYLCVSSFDWSTEAFFGQGTRLTVV.

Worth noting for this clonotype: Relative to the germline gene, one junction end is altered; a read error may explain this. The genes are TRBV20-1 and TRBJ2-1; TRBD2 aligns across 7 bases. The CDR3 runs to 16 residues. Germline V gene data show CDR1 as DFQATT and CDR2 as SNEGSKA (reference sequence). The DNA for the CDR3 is TGCAGTGTTAGAGATCAGCTTGCGGGAGCTAGGTATGAGCAGTTCTTC. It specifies CSVRDQLAGARYEQFF.

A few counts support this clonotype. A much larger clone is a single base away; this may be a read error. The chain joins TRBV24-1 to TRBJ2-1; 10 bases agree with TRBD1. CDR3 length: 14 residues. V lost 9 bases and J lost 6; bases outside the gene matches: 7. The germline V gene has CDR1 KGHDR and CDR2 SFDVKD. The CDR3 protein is CATGGTGDLNEQFF. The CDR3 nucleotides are TGTGCCACCGGGGGGACAGGGGACCTCAATGAGCAGTTCTTC.

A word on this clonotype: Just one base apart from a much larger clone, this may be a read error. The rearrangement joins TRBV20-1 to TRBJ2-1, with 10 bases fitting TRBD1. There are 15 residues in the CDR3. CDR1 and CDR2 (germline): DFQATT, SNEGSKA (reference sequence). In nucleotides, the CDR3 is TGCAGTGCCCCGACCCGACAGGGGGCCTACGATGAGCAGTTCTTC. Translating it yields CSAPTRQGAYDEQFF.

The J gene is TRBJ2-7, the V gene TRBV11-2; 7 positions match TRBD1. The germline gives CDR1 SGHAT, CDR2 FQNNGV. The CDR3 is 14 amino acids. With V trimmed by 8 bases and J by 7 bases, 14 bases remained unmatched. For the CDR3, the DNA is TGTGCCAGCGCCGGTGTGCAGGGGGTAGGAGAGCAGTACTTC. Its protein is CASAGVQGVGEQYF.